This TCR beta chain comes out of a study of PD-L1 blockade in urothelial cancer. Overall study: T cells numbered a median of about 150,000 in the blood samples.

The CDR3 totals 15 residues. CDR1 is WSHSY and CDR2 is SAAADI in the germline V gene. Trimming cost V 4 bases and J 5 bases; bases outside gene matches: 7. Noted time point: peripheral blood 6 weeks after treatment start. Patients in the study were battling locally advanced or metastatic urothelial carcinoma. TCRdb's table, derived via immunoSEQ multiplex PCR, lists solely in-frame clones and lacks some. The sample yields around 120,000 clones, approximately 90% seen once. The sequences come from PBMCs, collected around atezolizumab (anti-PD-L1) treatment. The chain combines TRBV10-2 with TRBJ2-3, with 9 bases matching TRBD2. The source is a man in his 60s with urothelial cancer. CDR3 nucleotide sequence: TGCGCCAGCAGTGCCATTAGCGGGAGTTTAGATACGCAGTATTTT. It codes for CASSAISGSLDTQYF.